The source of this T cell receptor (beta chain) is a study of T cell repertoires in cytomegalovirus infection. Study summary: In public TCR beta signatures, there were indications of both CMV infection and matching HLA type.

CDR1 and CDR2 from the germline V gene are WNHNN and SYGVQD (reference sequence). This CDR3 is built from 16 residues. Between the trimmed V and J ends, which lost 1 base and 0 bases, there was a span of 10 bases. This clonotype was recorded a few times. Its specificity is not known. TCRdb re-called the reads with MiXCR, one entry per CDR3 protein. The sample shows 750,000 to 900,000 distinct CDR3 sequences, approximately 32% of them seen only once. Findings and limits, study-wide: Carriers of CMV plus the relevant HLA were identified by cumulative public TCR beta family frequency. CMV-specific TCR beta clonotypes restricted by HLA-C were the ones dominating the ex vivo response.

The sample consisted of cultured CD8+ T cells from PBMCs, taken from culture after CMV antigen stimulation. This TCR was recovered from a human donor in good health (CMV status not recorded). Some clones in this sample may be carry-over from other donors' samples. The chain combines TRBV10-1 with TRBJ1-3; possibly TRBD1 for D (6 bases). In nucleotides, the CDR3 is TGCGCCAGCAGTGAGTGGACAGACTACTCTGGAAACACCATATATTTT. Its protein product is CASSEWTDYSGNTIYF.